The next 5 T cell receptor beta chains were all read from a single sample in a study of blood T cells in healthy people across ages. Next came a second PCR, run for roughly 6 to 11 cycles, which used a sample-barcoded 5' primer along with a J-beta primer mix. TCRdb analysed the 5' RACE reads with MiXCR anew, one entry per CDR3 protein. The data hold 800,000 to 1,300,000 distinct CDR3 sequences, with almost 25% observed a single time. The same specimen was also included in a second study, on T cells of mothers and their children.

The sample consisted of blood. Every receptor here comes from a girl aged 2-10 years in good health.

CDR3 in DNA: TGTGCCAGCAGTTCTAGTAGCGGGGGGGCCTCGAACACCGGGGAGCTGTTTTTT. As protein: CASSSSSGGASNTGELFF. V gene TRBV27 combines with J gene TRBJ2-2, with 11 positions matching TRBD2. The CDR3 spans 18 residues. Trimming took 4 bases from V and 0 from J; bases not matched to a gene: 7. In germline, CDR1 is MNHEY, CDR2 SMNVEV (reference sequence).

This clonotype has more than one count but fewer than ten. CDR3 loop: CASSIPSLGKGEAFF. CDR3 coding DNA: TGTGCCAGCAGTATACCATCCCTAGGAAAGGGTGAAGCTTTCTTT. This chain joins TRBV6-1 and TRBJ1-1; D is ambiguous. The germline V gene encodes CDR1 MNHNS and CDR2 SASEGT. Trimming removed 5 bases at V and 7 bases at J, with 20 bases between. The CDR3 extends over 15 amino acids.

This chain joins TRBV14 and TRBJ1-1; tentative D call: TRBD1 (6 bases). This CDR3 spans 15 amino acids. CDR1 is SGHDN and CDR2 is FVKESK in the germline V gene. Trimming removed 4 bases from V and 4 bases from J, with 16 bases in between. CDR3 loop: CASSLWTERGTEAFF. The CDR3 nucleotides read TGTGCCAGCAGCCTTTGGACAGAACGGGGCACTGAAGCTTTCTTT.

CDR3 amino acids: CASSITGSPYGYTF. As DNA, the CDR3 is TGTGCCAGCAGTATAACGGGCAGTCCCTATGGCTACACCTTC. This chain joins TRBV27 and TRBJ1-2; no clear D gene. CDR1 is MNHEY and CDR2 is SMNVEV in the germline V gene (reference sequence). Trimming shortened V by 5 bases and J by 4 bases, and 14 bases separated the two germline ends. This CDR3 has 14 amino acids.

V usage is TRBV20-1 and J usage is TRBJ2-4; the match to TRBD2 covers 11 bases. Germline V CDR1 and CDR2: DFQATT, SNEGSKA (reference sequence). CDR3 length: 14 amino acids. V lost 6 bases to trimming and J lost 0 bases; unmatched junction nucleotides: 1. The CDR3 here is CSAGLAGAKNIQYF. CDR3 DNA: TGCAGTGCCGGACTAGCGGGAGCCAAAAACATTCAGTACTTC.